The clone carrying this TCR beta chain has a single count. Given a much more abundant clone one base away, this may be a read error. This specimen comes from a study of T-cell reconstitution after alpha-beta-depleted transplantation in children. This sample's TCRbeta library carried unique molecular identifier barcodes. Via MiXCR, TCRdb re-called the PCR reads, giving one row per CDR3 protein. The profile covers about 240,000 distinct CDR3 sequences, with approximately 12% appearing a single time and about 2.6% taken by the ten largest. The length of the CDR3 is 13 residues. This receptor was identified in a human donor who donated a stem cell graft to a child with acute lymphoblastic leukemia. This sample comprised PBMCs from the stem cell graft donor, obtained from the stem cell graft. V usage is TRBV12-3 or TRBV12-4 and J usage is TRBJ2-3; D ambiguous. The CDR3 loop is CASSLLRADAQYF. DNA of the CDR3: TGTGCCAGCAGTCTACTCCGGGCAGATGCGCAGTATTTT.